A single sample gave rise to the 6 T cell receptor beta chains below, sequenced in a study of CD8+ T cells in alopecia areata. Reverse transcription of extracted RNA yielded cDNA, which provided the sequencing template. The table came from immunoSEQ multiplex PCR; TCRdb's copy has only in-frame clones and leaves some out. Seen here are about 150,000 clones, roughly 50% observed once, and the top ten hold about 6.3%. Sequencing was performed on CD4+ T cells sorted from blood. These receptors were taken from a human donor with alopecia areata.

This clone was seen more than once but under ten times. The chain joins TRBV10-3 to TRBJ2-2; D uncertain. Deletions cut 8 bases from V and 5 bases from J, with 12 bases between. Germline-derived CDR1 and CDR2 are ENHRY and SYGVKD. The CDR3 is 13 amino acids. The DNA for the CDR3 is TGTGCCATCGGAGCCTCCTCGACCGGGGAGCTGTTTTTT. Translated, it gives CAIGASSTGELFF.

This clone was counted a few times. This chain uses TRBV9 with TRBJ2-1; 8 bases map to TRBD2. In germline, CDR1 is SGDLS, CDR2 YYNGEE. J lost 8 bases, V lost 0 bases, and 13 bases had no gene match. This CDR3 contains 17 residues. Written as DNA, the CDR3 is TGTGCCAGCAGCGTAGACCCTCCGGGACTAGTCGTCGATGAGCAGTTCTTC. Its translation is CASSVDPPGLVVDEQFF.

In this sample, this clone turned up a few times. The chain couples TRBV28 to TRBJ2-3; 8 bases align to TRBD2. Germline CDR1 is MDHEN and CDR2 is SYDVKM. Losses at the gene ends were 6 bases for V and 4 bases for J; bases not matched to a gene: 6. The CDR3 sequence is 14 residues long. This CDR3 is CASSSGLVSDTQYF. The CDR3 DNA follows: TGTGCCAGCAGCTCGGGACTAGTGTCAGATACGCAGTATTTT.

The chain is built from TRBV2 and TRBJ2-2; tentative D call: TRBD2 (5 bases). V was pared by 7 bases and J by 3 bases, with 12 bases between. The CDR3 covers 14 residues. Germline V CDR1 and CDR2: SNHLY, FYNNEI. The CDR3 sequence is CASISLGYTGELFF. As DNA, the CDR3 is TGTGCCAGCATCTCACTAGGCTACACCGGGGAGCTGTTTTTT.

This clone was seen a few times. The rearrangement joins TRBV10-3 to TRBJ2-3, with 7 bases fitting TRBD1. Germline V gene sequence: CDR1 ENHRY, CDR2 SYGVKD. The junction had 4 bases not matched to a gene; V was cut back by 6 bases and J by 1 base. This CDR3 contains 14 residues. The CDR3 region has the DNA TGTGCCATCAGGGACAGGTCTCGCACAGATACGCAGTATTTT. Residues: CAIRDRSRTDTQYF.

The gene calls are TRBV2 and TRBJ2-5, with 8 bases lining up with TRBD2. The length of the CDR3 is 15 residues. V gave up 3 bases and J gave up 5 bases; unmatched junction bases: 8. Germline-derived CDR1 and CDR2 are SNHLY and FYNNEI. The CDR3 loop is CASSDSGGPVETQYF. CDR3 bases: TGTGCCAGCAGTGACTCGGGAGGGCCTGTGGAGACCCAGTACTTC.